This TCR beta chain was sequenced in a study of blood T cell repertoires in COVID-19. Study overall: Samples of COVID-19 (acute and convalescent) were obtained from the United States, Italy and Spain. In each case, the material was cDNA or gDNA derived from T cells, B-cell-depleted T cells, or PBMCs.

The CDR3 extends over 13 amino acids. Per the germline V gene, CDR1 is MDHEN and CDR2 is SYDVKM. The germline V and J ends were trimmed by 3 bases and 8 bases, with 13 bases remaining between them. Authors' methods: Amplified reference gene primers provided the basis for estimating nucleated cell counts. The table came from immunoSEQ multiplex PCR; TCRdb's copy has only in-frame clones and leaves some out. From that table come the V and J calls and clone size; the DNA was used to work out D and trimming. Counted here are about 370,000 clones, about 89% occurring once; the ten biggest clones make up over 9.5%. Enrolled during active infection, Seattle patients were then followed longitudinally.

Sequencing input: peripheral blood. This chain uses TRBV28 with TRBJ1-2, with D uncertain. The clonotype originates from a woman aged 25 to 45 with COVID-19, enrolled during active disease. This chain's CDR3 is CASSFMRARGYTF. The CDR3 region has the DNA TGTGCCAGCAGTTTTATGAGGGCACGCGGCTACACCTTC.